This entry lists 24 T cell receptor beta chains sequenced from one sample in a study of blood T cell repertoires in COVID-19. The assay was immunoSEQ multiplex PCR, and TCRdb's table has in-frame clones only and misses some. The sample lists under 110,000 clones; under 85% were seen once. The sample comprised peripheral blood. These TCRs come from a woman aged 55-70 years with acute or convalescent COVID-19.

This clone was recorded once. The chain employs TRBV4-1 and TRBJ1-2; TRBD1 aligns across 9 bases. The CDR3 covers 15 residues. Germline CDR1 reads MGHRA; CDR2 reads YSYEKL. Unmatched junction bases numbered 12, after V lost 6 bases and J lost 7 bases. The DNA for the CDR3 is TGCGCCAGCAGACGTCCGGGACAGGGATACGGTGGCTACACCTTC. It yields the protein CASRRPGQGYGGYTF.

The V gene is TRBV18, the J gene TRBJ2-3, with 10 bases identical to TRBD2. The CDR3 totals 16 residues. V gave up 3 bases and J gave up 5 bases; unmatched junction bases: 8. The germline V gene has CDR1 KGHSH and CDR2 LQKENI. In nucleotides, the CDR3 is TGTGCCAGCTCACCGCCTAGCGGGGGAATAGGAGATACGCAGTATTTT. Translation gives CASSPPSGGIGDTQYF.

This chain uses TRBV24-1 with TRBJ2-1; 14 nucleotides agree with TRBD2. CDR1 is KGHDR and CDR2 is SFDVKD in the germline V gene. This CDR3 is 16 amino acids long. V trimming: 2 bases; J trimming: 12 bases; junction bases outside the gene matches: 8. CDR3 DNA sequence: TGTGCCACCAGTGATTCGGGCCGACTAGCGGGAGGGGGGCAGTTCTTC. Its translation: CATSDSGRLAGGGQFF.

This clone has only a few counts. The chain joins TRBV20-1 to TRBJ1-4, with D uncertain. The V gene's germline CDR1 is DFQATT and CDR2 SNEGSKA (reference sequence). The CDR3 extends over 12 amino acids. Trimming removed 3 bases from V and 5 bases from J, with 7 bases in between. The chain's CDR3 is CSASRSNEKLFF. The DNA of the CDR3 is TGCAGTGCTAGTCGTTCGAATGAAAAACTGTTTTTT.

The chain recombines TRBV14 with TRBJ2-3; 10 positions agree with TRBD2. Germline assignment: CDR1 SGHDN and CDR2 FVKESK. Trimming removed 6 bases from V and 2 bases from J; junction bases left unmatched: 5. The CDR3 runs 15 residues. The CDR3 nucleotides are TGTGCCAGCAGTCTAGCGGGGGAACCCACAGATACGCAGTATTTT. Translating it yields CASSLAGEPTDTQYF. The full variable domain, completed using reference TRBV14 and TRBJ2-3, is EAGVTQFPSHSVIEKGQTVTLRCDPISGHDNLYWYRRVMGKEIKFLLHFVKESKQDESGMPNNRFLAERTGGTYSTLKVQPAELEDSGVYFCASSLAGEPTDTQYFGPGTRLTVL.

The rearrangement uses TRBV7-3 and TRBJ2-1; perhaps TRBD1 as D (6 bases). The V gene lost 5 bases and the J gene lost 1 base, with 12 bases spanning the gap. Germline CDR1 reads SGHTA; CDR2 reads FQGTGA. This CDR3 has 15 residues. The CDR3 DNA reads TGTGCCAGCAGCGCACAACAGGGTTCCTACAATGAGCAGTTCTTC. Protein product: CASSAQQGSYNEQFF.

The chain uses TRBV5-1 and TRBJ2-5; 7 positions match TRBD2. V dropped 0 bases and J dropped 5; count of bases not matched to a gene: 7. Germline CDR1 and CDR2: SGHRS and YFSETQ. The CDR3 loop spans 15 amino acids. The CDR3 spells CASSLVSSGGETQYF. The CDR3 DNA is TGCGCCAGCAGCTTGGTCTCTAGCGGAGGCGAGACCCAGTACTTC.

The chain uses TRBV3-1 (or the pseudogene TRBV3-2) and TRBJ2-1; perhaps TRBD2 as D (5 bases). In germline, CDR1 is LGHDT, CDR2 YNNKEL (reference sequence). CDR3 length: 15 amino acids. Trimming took 0 bases from V and 0 from J, leaving 6 bases between them. The CDR3 spells CASSQDRDSYNEQFF. The DNA for the CDR3 is TGTGCCAGCAGCCAAGACCGGGACTCCTACAATGAGCAGTTCTTC.

The V and J genes are TRBV2 and TRBJ2-7; TRBD1 matches at 7 bases. After removal of 1 base from V and 3 bases from J, the junction contained 6 bases not matched to a gene. Looked up from germline, CDR1 is SNHLY and CDR2 is FYNNEI. The CDR3 is made up of 15 amino acids. The CDR3 is CASSEVGGRIYEQYF. The CDR3 DNA reads TGTGCCAGCAGTGAAGTAGGGGGCCGCATCTACGAGCAGTACTTC.

This clone has more than one count but fewer than ten. V is TRBV30 and J is TRBJ2-1, with a possible D match to TRBD1 (6 bases). CDR1 and CDR2 from the germline V gene are GTSNPN and SVGIG (reference sequence). This CDR3 has 14 amino acids. The germline V and J ends were trimmed by 2 bases and 4 bases, with 12 bases remaining between them. The CDR3 sequence: CAWSPRGWYNEQFF. The CDR3 DNA reads as TGTGCCTGGAGTCCCAGGGGTTGGTACAATGAGCAGTTCTTC.

V usage is TRBV3-1 (or the pseudogene TRBV3-2) and J usage is TRBJ2-2; 8 bases line up with TRBD1. Looked up from germline, CDR1 is LGHDT and CDR2 is YNNKEL (reference sequence). The trim removed 6 bases at V and 7 bases at J, leaving 10 bases unmatched. The CDR3 is made up of 15 amino acids. The CDR3 here is CASSLSRGRYGELFF. In DNA, the CDR3 is TGTGCCAGCAGTCTAAGCAGGGGGCGGTACGGGGAGCTGTTTTTT.

The chain couples TRBV19 to TRBJ1-1; 9 bases are a match to TRBD1. The CDR3 consists of 14 residues. V was clipped by 7 bases and J by 3 bases; unmatched bases: 6. Looked up from germline, CDR1 is LNHDA and CDR2 is SQIVND (reference sequence). The CDR3 loop is CASITTGGHTEAFF. In DNA, the CDR3 is TGTGCCAGTATTACGACAGGGGGACACACTGAAGCTTTCTTT.

The V and J genes are TRBV6-5 and TRBJ2-7, with D possibly TRBD1 on 6 matching bases. The CDR3 contains 14 residues. V lost 6 bases to trimming and J lost 1 base, with 13 bases between them. Germline V gene sequence: CDR1 MNHEY, CDR2 SVGAGI. The chain's CDR3 is CASSREGGSYEQYF. The CDR3 DNA follows: TGTGCCAGCAGCCGGGAAGGGGGTTCCTACGAGCAGTACTTC.

The V gene is TRBV5-1, the J gene TRBJ2-1, with D unresolved. Germline CDR1 and CDR2: SGHRS and YFSETQ. The V end was cut by 7 bases, the J end by 5 bases, with 10 bases between. CDR3 length equals 12 residues. The CDR3 protein is CASWADHNEQFF. The CDR3 DNA follows: TGCGCCAGCTGGGCAGATCACAATGAGCAGTTCTTC.

This clone appeared a single time. J is TRBJ2-2 and V is TRBV29-1; TRBD2 matches 11 bases. CDR3 length equals 13 residues. J was trimmed by 7 bases and V by 7 bases; bases with no gene match: 5. Germline V gene data show CDR1 as SQVTM and CDR2 as ANQGSEA. The CDR3 sequence: CSATSGGNGELFF. The DNA for the CDR3 is TGCAGCGCCACTAGCGGGGGTAACGGGGAGCTGTTTTTT.

This chain links TRBV7-8 with TRBJ2-1; 7 bases line up with TRBD2. The germline gives CDR1 SGHVS, CDR2 FQNEAQ. The J segment lost 7 bases and the V segment lost 5 bases, leaving 14 bases of the junction unmatched. The CDR3 loop spans 16 amino acids. CDR3 coding DNA: TGTGCCAGCAGCATTCCTGGCGGGAGATCAAGAAATGAGCAGTTCTTC. Its protein product is CASSIPGGRSRNEQFF.

The CDR3 loop is CASSLTEAYEQYF. For the CDR3, the DNA is TGTGCCAGCAGCTTGACCGAGGCCTACGAGCAGTACTTC. The chain recombines TRBV11-3 with TRBJ2-7; D remains unclear. Between the trimmed V and J ends, which lost 3 bases and 2 bases, there was a span of 8 bases. This CDR3 has 13 residues. From germline, CDR1 is SGHNT and CDR2 YENEEA.

The chain uses TRBV11-1 and TRBJ1-1; 8 bases match TRBD1. V was clipped by 1 base and J by 4 bases; unmatched bases: 2. Germline lookup yields CDR1 SGHAT and CDR2 FQDESV (reference sequence). This CDR3 is built from 14 residues. The chain's CDR3 is CASSLVRGPTEAFF. The CDR3 DNA sequence: TGTGCCAGCAGCTTAGTCAGGGGGCCCACTGAAGCTTTCTTT. The variable domain in full, with the rest retrieved from reference TRBV11-1 and TRBJ1-1, is EAEVAQSPRYKITEKSQAVAFWCDPISGHATLYWYRQILGQGPELLVQFQDESVVDDSQLPKDRFSAERLKGVDSTLKIQPAELGDSAMYLCASSLVRGPTEAFFGQGTRLTVV.

The V gene is TRBV19, the J gene TRBJ1-3; D call uncertain. The germline gives CDR1 LNHDA, CDR2 SQIVND (reference sequence). V dropped 3 bases and J dropped 0 bases, with 12 bases sitting between them. This CDR3 is built from 16 residues. CDR3: CASSISKSRSGNTIYF. DNA of the CDR3: TGTGCCAGTAGTATTTCTAAGTCCCGCTCTGGAAACACCATATATTTT.

The chain has TRBV6-6 and TRBJ2-7; D may be TRBD2 (5 bases). Germline CDR1 reads MNHNY; CDR2 reads SVGAGI (reference sequence). Between the trimmed V and J ends, which lost 4 bases and 5 bases, there was a span of 9 bases. There are 12 residues in the CDR3. The CDR3 DNA is TGTGCCAGCAGTTCCCCCGGGAACGAGCAGTACTTC. Translating gives CASSSPGNEQYF.

This clone has only one observation. V is TRBV7-2 and J is TRBJ2-7; TRBD1 aligns across 9 bases. Unmatched junction bases numbered 7, after V lost 5 bases and J lost 5 bases. This CDR3 is 14 amino acids long. Germline CDR1 is SGHTA and CDR2 is FQGNSA. The CDR3 DNA is TGTGCCAGCAGCCGGGACAGGGTAGTCAACGAGCAGTACTTC. Amino acid sequence: CASSRDRVVNEQYF.

The chain links TRBV29-1 to TRBJ2-1, with TRBD1 matching 8 bases. The V and J ends lost 3 bases and 7 bases, in that order; junction bases with no gene match: 8. The CDR3 covers 14 residues. Germline values: CDR1 SQVTM, CDR2 ANQGSEA. CDR3 loop: CSVESTGAGNEQFF. CDR3 in DNA: TGCAGCGTTGAGTCGACAGGGGCAGGAAATGAGCAGTTCTTC.

This clone appeared a single time. The J gene is TRBJ2-7, the V gene TRBV27, with D maybe TRBD1 (6 bases). V was cut by 5 bases and J by 3 bases, with 20 bases left in between. The germline V gene has CDR1 MNHEY and CDR2 SMNVEV (reference sequence). The CDR3 contains 16 residues. The CDR3 is CASSGPPGTLYYEQYF. CDR3 DNA: TGTGCCAGCAGTGGACCCCCCGGGACACTCTACTACGAGCAGTACTTC.

This clone appeared a single time. The chain has TRBV3-1 (or the pseudogene TRBV3-2) and TRBJ2-7; 8 bases match TRBD2. The trim removed 0 bases at V and 11 bases at J, leaving 9 bases unmatched. CDR3 length: 14 amino acids. Germline V gene sequence: CDR1 LGHDT, CDR2 YNNKEL (reference sequence). CDR3 amino acids: CASSQDRLAGPKYF. In DNA form, the CDR3 reads TGTGCCAGCAGCCAAGATCGGCTAGCGGGTCCGAAGTACTTC.